This T cell receptor beta chain came from a study of T cells in Graves' hyperthyroidism and ophthalmopathy. In germline, CDR1 is GTSNPN, CDR2 SVGIG (reference sequence). V gave up 4 bases and J gave up 6 bases, with 13 bases separating them. The CDR3 is 12 residues long. Amplification yielded TCR beta CDR3 regions, with RNA transcripts as the source. The primer set for the first-round RT-PCR of the TCR CDR3 was HTBI. MiXCR, applied by TCRdb to the multiplex PCR reads, yields one record per CDR3 protein. The sample comprises fewer than 750,000 distinct CDR3 sequences, about 14% of which are singletons, and around 13% rests with the top ten. Exclusions: uncontrolled infection, other autoimmune disease, pregnancy, lactation. Extraction of PBMCs used roughly 9.6 ml of fresh peripheral blood. At least ten counts were recorded for this clonotype. Its antigen remains unknown. Study results and limitations: A 13 V-J model separated ophthalmopathy from stable hyperthyroidism.

The chain carries TRBV30 and TRBJ2-7, with D perhaps matching TRBD2 (6 bases). The origin of this receptor is a woman aged 50 to 65 with Graves' ophthalmopathy. Sequenced material: blood. The CDR3 is CAWKDWDSEQYF. CDR3 DNA sequence: TGTGCCTGGAAGGACTGGGACTCCGAGCAGTACTTC.